This TCR beta chain was sequenced for a study of post-analysis software for immune sequencing data. Study-level findings and limits: Comparison with controls showed significantly lower normalized Chao1 diversity in multiple sclerosis patients. About 5 TRBV segments appeared more often in patients than in controls, and TRBV5-6, TRBV5-1 and TRBV20-1 were among these.

Worth noting for this clonotype: What it recognizes is unknown.

V lost 0 bases, J lost 3 bases, and 14 bases lay in between. In germline, CDR1 is LGHDT, CDR2 YNNKEL (reference sequence). CDR3 length: 16 residues. Incorporated into the TCR beta cDNA libraries were unique molecular identifiers, which served to reduce PCR and sequencing biases. TCRdb re-called the PCR reads with MiXCR, one entry per CDR3 protein. The sample yields approximately 660,000 distinct CDR3 sequences, 59% seen once. The chain joins TRBV3-1 to TRBJ1-2; D possibly corresponds to TRBD1 (5 bases). The source material was blood. The receptor's source is a girl aged 2-15 years with multiple sclerosis. The DNA of the CDR3 is TGTGCCAGCAGCCAAGACTGGGACGGAACGTACTATGGCTACACCTTC. Translated, it gives CASSQDWDGTYYGYTF.